This T cell receptor (beta chain) comes out of a study of T cells after yellow fever vaccination. CDR1 is SGHRS, CDR2 YFSETQ, per germline. The length of the CDR3 is 15 residues. J lost 7 bases, V lost 3 bases, and 5 bases had no gene match. General study points: Reappearance after the booster was seen for most primary-vaccination clones, at roughly 96% CD4 and 80% to 90% CD8. Clonotype sharing between CD4 and CD8 compartments was small.

One entry per CDR3 protein results from TCRdb running MiXCR on the 5' RACE reads. Of some 560,000 distinct CDR3 sequences listed, over 15% were seen once; the top ten hold roughly an eighth. This clonotype was counted a few times. Its specificity is not known. The clonotype comes from a man aged 25-45 years who received the YFV17D yellow fever vaccine. V is TRBV5-1 and J is TRBJ1-6; 9 nucleotides line up with TRBD1. The specimen was PBMCs, collected 15 days after the yellow fever booster vaccination. CDR3 DNA sequence: TGCGCCAGCAGCTCGGGGACAGGGCTCAATTCACCCCTCCACTTT. This encodes CASSSGTGLNSPLHF.